Sequencing of this T cell receptor (beta chain) was carried out in a study of T cell repertoires in cytomegalovirus infection. The wider study: Matching HLA type, along with CMV infection, was indicated by public TCR beta signatures.

In TCRdb, the reads were re-called with MiXCR into one record per CDR3 protein. The sample yields roughly 300,000 distinct CDR3 sequences, under 30% seen once. General observations from the study: The response measured ex vivo was dominated by TCR beta clonotypes (HLA-C-restricted and CMV-specific). Carriage of CMV together with the relevant HLA was identifiable through cumulative public TCR beta family frequency.

This clonotype came up a few times. Its specificity is not known. V gave up 4 bases and J gave up 0 bases, with 14 bases separating them. This CDR3 contains 15 residues. Germline loops: CDR1 SGHKS, CDR2 YYEKEE (reference sequence). The TCR was taken from a human donor in good health (CMV status not recorded). Some clones in this sample may be carry-over from other donors' samples. Sequenced material: PBMCs. This chain links TRBV5-5 with TRBJ2-7; TRBD1 or TRBD2 may be the D gene (5 bases each). This CDR3 reads CASSRGGTASYEQYF. CDR3 in DNA: TGTGCCAGCAGCAGGGGTGGGACGGCCTCCTACGAGCAGTACTTC.